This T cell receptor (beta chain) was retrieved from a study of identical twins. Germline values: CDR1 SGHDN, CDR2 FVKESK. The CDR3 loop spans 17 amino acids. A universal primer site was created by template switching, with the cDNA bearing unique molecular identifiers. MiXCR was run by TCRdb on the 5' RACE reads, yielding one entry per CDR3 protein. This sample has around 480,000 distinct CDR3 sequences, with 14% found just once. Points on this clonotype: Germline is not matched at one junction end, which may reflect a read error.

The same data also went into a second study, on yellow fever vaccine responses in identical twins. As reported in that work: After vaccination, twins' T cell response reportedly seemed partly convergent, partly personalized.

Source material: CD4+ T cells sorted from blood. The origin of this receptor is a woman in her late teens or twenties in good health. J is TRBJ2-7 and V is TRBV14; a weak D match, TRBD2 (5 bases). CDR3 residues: CASSEDRRGSKPYEQYF. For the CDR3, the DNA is TGTGCCAGCAGCGAAGATCGGAGAGGGAGCAAGCCTTACGAGCAGTACTTC.